This TCR beta chain was retrieved from a study of CD8 T cells in ankylosing spondylitis. Study-wide results and limits: From matched ankylosing spondylitis synovial fluid, disease-linked clones were reportedly recovered at significantly enriched levels. Blood from ankylosing spondylitis patients appeared to carry a characteristic eight-variant TCR beta motif.

Many counts were recorded for this clonotype. Its antigen is undetermined. V was shortened by 3 bases and J by 5 bases, with 14 bases between the two germline ends. CDR3 size: 14 residues. Making use of molecular barcodes, quantitative 5'-RACE generated TCR beta libraries. TCRdb called the 5' RACE reads again in MiXCR, with one record for every CDR3 protein. The sample includes some 220,000 distinct CDR3 sequences, about 7% seen only once; the top ten take approximately 15%. Sample: blood, either unsorted or a sorted T cell fraction (not recorded which). The V gene is TRBV12-3 or TRBV12-4, the J gene TRBJ2-7; D call uncertain. This clonotype was obtained from a male donor with ankylosing spondylitis. CDR3 sequence (DNA): TGTGCCAGCAGTTTGGTGGGCCCCTTCCACGAGCAGTACTTC. Its translation: CASSLVGPFHEQYF.